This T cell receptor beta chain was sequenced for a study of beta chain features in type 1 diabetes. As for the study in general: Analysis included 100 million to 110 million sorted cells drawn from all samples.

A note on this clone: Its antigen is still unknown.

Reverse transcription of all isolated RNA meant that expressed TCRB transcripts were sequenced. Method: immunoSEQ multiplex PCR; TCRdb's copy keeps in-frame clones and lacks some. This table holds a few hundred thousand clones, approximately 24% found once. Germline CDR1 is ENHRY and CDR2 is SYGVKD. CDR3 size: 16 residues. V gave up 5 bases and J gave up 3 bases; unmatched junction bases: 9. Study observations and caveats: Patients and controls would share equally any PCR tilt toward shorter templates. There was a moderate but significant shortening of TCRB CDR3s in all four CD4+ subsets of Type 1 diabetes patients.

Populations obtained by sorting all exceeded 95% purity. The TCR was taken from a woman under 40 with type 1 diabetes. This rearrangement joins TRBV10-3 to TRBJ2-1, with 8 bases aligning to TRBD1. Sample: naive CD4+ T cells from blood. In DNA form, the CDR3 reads TGTGCCATCAGTAGCTTGACAGGGGCCGGCTACAATGAGCAGTTCTTC. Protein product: CAISSLTGAGYNEQFF.